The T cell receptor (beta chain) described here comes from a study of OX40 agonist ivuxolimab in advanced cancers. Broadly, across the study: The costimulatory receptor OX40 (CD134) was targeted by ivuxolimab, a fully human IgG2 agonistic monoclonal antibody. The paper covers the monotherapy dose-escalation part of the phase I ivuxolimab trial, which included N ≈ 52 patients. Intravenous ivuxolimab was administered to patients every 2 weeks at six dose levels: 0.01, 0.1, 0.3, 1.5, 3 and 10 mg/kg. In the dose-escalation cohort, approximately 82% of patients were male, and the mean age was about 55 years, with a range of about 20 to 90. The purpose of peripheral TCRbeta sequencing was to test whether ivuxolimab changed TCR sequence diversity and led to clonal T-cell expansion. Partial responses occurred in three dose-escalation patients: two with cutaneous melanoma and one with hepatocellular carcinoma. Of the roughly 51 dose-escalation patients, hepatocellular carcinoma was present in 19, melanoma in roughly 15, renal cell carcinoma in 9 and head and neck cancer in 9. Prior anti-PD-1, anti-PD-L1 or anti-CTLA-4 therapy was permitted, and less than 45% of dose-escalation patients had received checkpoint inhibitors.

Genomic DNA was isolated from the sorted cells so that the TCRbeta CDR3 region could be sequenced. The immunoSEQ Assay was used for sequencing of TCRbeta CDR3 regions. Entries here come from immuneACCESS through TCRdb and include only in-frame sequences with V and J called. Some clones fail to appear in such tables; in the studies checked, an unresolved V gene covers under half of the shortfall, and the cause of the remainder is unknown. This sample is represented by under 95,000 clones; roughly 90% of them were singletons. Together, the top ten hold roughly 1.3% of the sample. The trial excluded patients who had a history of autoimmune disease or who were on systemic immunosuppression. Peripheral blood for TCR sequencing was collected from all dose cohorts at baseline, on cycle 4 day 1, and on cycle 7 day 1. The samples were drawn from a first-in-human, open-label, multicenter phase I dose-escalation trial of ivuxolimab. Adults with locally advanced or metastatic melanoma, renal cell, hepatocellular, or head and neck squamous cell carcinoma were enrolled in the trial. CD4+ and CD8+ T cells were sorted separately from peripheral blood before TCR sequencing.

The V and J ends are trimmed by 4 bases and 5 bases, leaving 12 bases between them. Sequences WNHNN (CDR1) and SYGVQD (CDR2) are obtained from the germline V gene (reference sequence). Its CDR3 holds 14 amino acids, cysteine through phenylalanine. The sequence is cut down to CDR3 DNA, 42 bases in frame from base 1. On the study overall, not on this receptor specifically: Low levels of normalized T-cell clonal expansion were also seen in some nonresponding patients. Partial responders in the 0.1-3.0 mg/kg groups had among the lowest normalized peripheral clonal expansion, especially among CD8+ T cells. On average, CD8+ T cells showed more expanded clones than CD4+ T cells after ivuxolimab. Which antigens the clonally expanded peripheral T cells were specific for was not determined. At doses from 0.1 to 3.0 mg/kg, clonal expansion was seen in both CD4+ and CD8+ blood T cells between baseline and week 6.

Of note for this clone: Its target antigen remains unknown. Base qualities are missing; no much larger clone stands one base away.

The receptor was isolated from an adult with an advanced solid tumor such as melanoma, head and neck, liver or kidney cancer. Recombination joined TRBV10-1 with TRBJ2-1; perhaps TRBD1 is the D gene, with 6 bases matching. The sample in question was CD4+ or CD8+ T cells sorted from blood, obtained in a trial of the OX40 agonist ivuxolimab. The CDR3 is CASSAPQGNNEQFF. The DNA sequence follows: TGCGCCAGCAGTGCGCCACAGGGAAACAATGAGCAGTTCTTC.